A selection of T cell receptor beta chains follows, all from one sample in a study of T cell responses to AZD1222 COVID-19 vaccine. Data came from immunoSEQ multiplex PCR; TCRdb stores just in-frame clones and leaves some out. The data contain around 100,000 clones, 75% to 90% of them singletons. The input for sequencing was peripheral blood, taken 28 days after the second AZD1222 dose. Every receptor here comes from an adult who received the AZD1222 COVID-19 vaccine. The CDR3 runs from the conserved cysteine through the conserved F or W. The D gene is left open where the match is weak. Clone size is stated in some rows and not others, as once, few, many or a class when expanded.

J gene	clone size	V gene	D gene	CDR3 DNA	CDR3 protein
TRBJ1-6	NA	TRBV19	NA	TGTGCCAGTAGTATTGGACAAGTGAATTCACCCCTCCACTTT	CASSIGQVNSPLHF
TRBJ2-7	NA	TRBV4-1	TRBD1	TGCGCCAGCAGCTACACGGGACAGGGCTACGAGCAGTACTTC	CASSYTGQGYEQYF
TRBJ1-2	NA	TRBV20-1	NA	TGCAGTGCTAGTCGGCAACGGTCGGGCTATGGCTACACCTTC	CSASRQRSGYGYTF
TRBJ2-3	NA	TRBV9	TRBD2	TGTGCCAGCAGCGCAACCGGGACTAGCGGCACAGATACGCAGTATTTT	CASSATGTSGTDTQYF
TRBJ2-1	NA	TRBV7-2	NA	TGTGCCAGCAGCTTAGAGTATGAGCAGTTCTTC	CASSLEYEQFF
TRBJ2-1	once	TRBV7-3	TRBD2	TGTGCCAGCAGCTTAAGAGGGGCGGGGGACTACAATGAGCAGTTCTTC	CASSLRGAGDYNEQFF
TRBJ2-5	NA	TRBV5-6	TRBD1	TGTGCCAGCAGCTGGAGGACAGGGGGCACGGAGACCCAGTACTTC	CASSWRTGGTETQYF
TRBJ1-5	NA	TRBV4-1	NA	TGCGCCAGCAGCCAAAATTCGGGGTATCAGCCCCAGCATTTT	CASSQNSGYQPQHF
TRBJ2-5	NA	TRBV2	NA	TGTGCCAGCAATCCTGACATGGGCGAGACCCAGTACTTC	CASNPDMGETQYF
TRBJ2-7	NA	TRBV29-1	TRBD1	TGCAGCGCCGGGACAGGGCTCTACGAGCAGTACTTC	CSAGTGLYEQYF
TRBJ1-2	NA	TRBV27	NA	TGTGCCAGCAGCTTAGAGCCGTCCTATGGCTACACCTTC	CASSLEPSYGYTF
TRBJ1-2	NA	TRBV9	NA	TGTGCCAGCAGCTCAGGAGGCAGCCATGGCTACACCTTC	CASSSGGSHGYTF
TRBJ2-5	NA	TRBV9	NA	TGTGCCAGCAGCGCCGGGGACGGCAGCCAAGAGACCCAGTACTTC	CASSAGDGSQETQYF
TRBJ2-5	NA	TRBV5-1	NA	TGCGCCAGCAGCTACTATACAGGGAAGGAGGAGACCCAGTACTTC	CASSYYTGKEETQYF
TRBJ2-3	NA	TRBV2	NA	TGTGCCAGCAGTGCCCGGACGGAAACAGATACGCAGTATTTT	CASSARTETDTQYF
TRBJ1-6	NA	TRBV6-5	NA	TGTGCCAGCAGTTCTGGGTTCTCACCCCTCCACTTT	CASSSGFSPLHF
TRBJ2-2	NA	TRBV10-3	TRBD1	TGTGCCATCGGAAAGTCAGGGGGAGTGAACACCGGGGAGCTGTTTTTT	CAIGKSGGVNTGELFF
TRBJ1-2	NA	TRBV2	NA	TGTGCCAGCAGAAGAACCCCGTTGACGGGTGGCTACACCTTC	CASRRTPLTGGYTF